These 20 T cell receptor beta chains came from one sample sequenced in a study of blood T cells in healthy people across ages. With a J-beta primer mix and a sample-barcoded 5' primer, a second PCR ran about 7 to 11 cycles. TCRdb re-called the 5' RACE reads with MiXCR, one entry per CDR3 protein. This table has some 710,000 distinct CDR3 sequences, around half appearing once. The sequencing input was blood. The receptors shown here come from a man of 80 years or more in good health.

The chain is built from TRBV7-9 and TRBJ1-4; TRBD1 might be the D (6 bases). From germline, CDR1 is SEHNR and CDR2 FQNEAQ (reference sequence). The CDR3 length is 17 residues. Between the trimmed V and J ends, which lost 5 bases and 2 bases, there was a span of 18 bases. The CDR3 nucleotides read TGTGCCAGCAGCCCCCATGGACGGGGGGCTACTAATGAAAAACTGTTTTTT. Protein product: CASSPHGRGATNEKLFF.

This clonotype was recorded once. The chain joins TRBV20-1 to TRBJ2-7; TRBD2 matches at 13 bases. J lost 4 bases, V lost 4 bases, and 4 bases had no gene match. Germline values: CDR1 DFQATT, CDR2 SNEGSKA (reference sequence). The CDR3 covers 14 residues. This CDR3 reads CSAKTSGGVYEQYF. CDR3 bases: TGCAGTGCTAAAACTAGCGGGGGGGTATACGAGCAGTACTTC.

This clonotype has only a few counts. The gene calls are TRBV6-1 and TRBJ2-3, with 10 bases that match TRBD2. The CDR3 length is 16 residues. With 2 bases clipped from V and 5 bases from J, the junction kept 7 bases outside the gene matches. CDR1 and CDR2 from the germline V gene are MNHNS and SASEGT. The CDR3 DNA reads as TGTGCCAGCAGTGAATCCCTAGCGGGAGCGGGAGATACGCAGTATTTT. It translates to CASSESLAGAGDTQYF.

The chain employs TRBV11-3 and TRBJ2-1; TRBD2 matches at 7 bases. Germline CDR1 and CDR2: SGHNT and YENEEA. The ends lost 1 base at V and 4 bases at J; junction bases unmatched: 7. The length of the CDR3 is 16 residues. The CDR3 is CASSLGGDYQYNEQFF. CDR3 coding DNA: TGTGCCAGCAGCTTAGGAGGGGACTACCAATACAATGAGCAGTTCTTC.

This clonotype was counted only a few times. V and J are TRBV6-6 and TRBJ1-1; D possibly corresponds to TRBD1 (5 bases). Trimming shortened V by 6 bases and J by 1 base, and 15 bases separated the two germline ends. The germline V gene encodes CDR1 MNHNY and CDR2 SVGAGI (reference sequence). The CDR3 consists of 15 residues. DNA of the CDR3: TGTGCCAGCAGGTCGAAGACAGCTTCGAACACTGAAGCTTTCTTT. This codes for CASRSKTASNTEAFF.

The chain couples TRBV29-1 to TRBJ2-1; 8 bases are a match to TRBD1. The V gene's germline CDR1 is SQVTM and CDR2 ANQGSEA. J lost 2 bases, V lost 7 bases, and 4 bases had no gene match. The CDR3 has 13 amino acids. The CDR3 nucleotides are TGCAGCGAAAACAGGGGGGCCTACAATGAGCAGTTCTTC. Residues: CSENRGAYNEQFF.

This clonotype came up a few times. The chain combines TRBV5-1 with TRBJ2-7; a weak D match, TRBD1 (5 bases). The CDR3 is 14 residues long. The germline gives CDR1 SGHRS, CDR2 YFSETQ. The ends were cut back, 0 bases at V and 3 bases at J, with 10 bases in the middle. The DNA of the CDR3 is TGCGCCAGCAGCTTGGAGGGGCACGTCTACGAGCAGTACTTC. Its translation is CASSLEGHVYEQYF.

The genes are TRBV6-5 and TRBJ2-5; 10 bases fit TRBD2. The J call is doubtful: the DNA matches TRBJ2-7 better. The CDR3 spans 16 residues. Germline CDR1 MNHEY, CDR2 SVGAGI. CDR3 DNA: TGTGCCAGCAGTTACTCGCCACTAGCGGGGACCTACGAGCAGTACTTC. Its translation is CASSYSPLAGTYEQYF.

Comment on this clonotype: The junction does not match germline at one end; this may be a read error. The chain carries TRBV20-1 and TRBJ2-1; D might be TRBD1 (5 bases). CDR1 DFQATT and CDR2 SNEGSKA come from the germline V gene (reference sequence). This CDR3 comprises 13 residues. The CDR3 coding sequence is TGCAGTGCCAGACAGAGCTCCCACAATGAGCAGTTCTTC. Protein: CSARQSSHNEQFF.

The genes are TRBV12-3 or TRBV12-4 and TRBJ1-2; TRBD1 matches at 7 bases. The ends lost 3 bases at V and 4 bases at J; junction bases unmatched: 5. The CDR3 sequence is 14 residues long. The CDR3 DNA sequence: TGTGCCAGCAGTTTTAATCGGGACAGCTATGGCTACACCTTC. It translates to CASSFNRDSYGYTF.

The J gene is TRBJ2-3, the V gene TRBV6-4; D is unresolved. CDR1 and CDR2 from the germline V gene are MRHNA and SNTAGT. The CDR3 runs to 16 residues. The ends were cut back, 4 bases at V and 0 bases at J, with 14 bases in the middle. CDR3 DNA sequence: TGTGCCAGCAGTGCCGGTCGGACCCCTAGCACAGATACGCAGTATTTT. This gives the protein CASSAGRTPSTDTQYF.

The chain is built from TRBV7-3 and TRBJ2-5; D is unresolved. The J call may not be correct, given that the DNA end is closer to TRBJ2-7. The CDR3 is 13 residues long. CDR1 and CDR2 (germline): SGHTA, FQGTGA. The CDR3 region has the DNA TGTGCCAGCAGCCCTGCCTCAGGCTACGAGCAGTACTTC. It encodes CASSPASGYEQYF.

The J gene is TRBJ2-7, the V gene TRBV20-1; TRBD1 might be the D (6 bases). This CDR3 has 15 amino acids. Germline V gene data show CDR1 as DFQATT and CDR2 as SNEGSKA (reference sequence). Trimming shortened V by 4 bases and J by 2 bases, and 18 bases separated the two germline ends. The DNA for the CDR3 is TGCAGTGCTATCGCCCTATTACGGACAGCCTACGAGCAGTACTTC. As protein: CSAIALLRTAYEQYF.

For the CDR3, the DNA is TGTGCCAGCAGCCAAGATGCTGCCTCCTACGAGCAGTACTTC. This encodes CASSQDAASYEQYF. This sequence joins TRBV3-1 and TRBJ2-7, with D unresolved. V shed 0 bases and J shed 0 bases, with 6 bases lying between them. CDR1 and CDR2 from the germline V gene are LGHDT and YNNKEL (reference sequence). This CDR3 region has 14 residues.

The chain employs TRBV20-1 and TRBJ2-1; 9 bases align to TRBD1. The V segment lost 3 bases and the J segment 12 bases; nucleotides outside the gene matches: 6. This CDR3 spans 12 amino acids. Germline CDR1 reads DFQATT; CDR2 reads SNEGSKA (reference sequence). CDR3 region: CSARMDRGAQFF. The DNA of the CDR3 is TGCAGTGCTAGGATGGACAGGGGTGCGCAGTTCTTC.

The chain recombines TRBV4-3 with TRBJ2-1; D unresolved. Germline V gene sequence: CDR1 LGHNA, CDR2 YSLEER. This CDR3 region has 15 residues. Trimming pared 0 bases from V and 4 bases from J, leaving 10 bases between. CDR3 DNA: TGCGCCAGCAGCCAAGACGAGTTGGGGTACAATGAGCAGTTCTTC. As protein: CASSQDELGYNEQFF.

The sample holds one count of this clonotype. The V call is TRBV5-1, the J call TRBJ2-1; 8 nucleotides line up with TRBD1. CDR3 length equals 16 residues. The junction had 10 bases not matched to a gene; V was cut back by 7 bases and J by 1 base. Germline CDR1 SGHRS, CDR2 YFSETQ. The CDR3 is CASGSRTGRSYNEQFF. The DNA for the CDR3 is TGCGCCAGCGGCTCCCGGACAGGGCGATCCTACAATGAGCAGTTCTTC.

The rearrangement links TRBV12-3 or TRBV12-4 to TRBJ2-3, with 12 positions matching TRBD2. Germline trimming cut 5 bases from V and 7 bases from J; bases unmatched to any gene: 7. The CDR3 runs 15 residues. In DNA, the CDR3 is TGTGCCAGCAGTCCGACTAGCGGGAGAGGTTATACGCAGTATTTT. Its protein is CASSPTSGRGYTQYF.

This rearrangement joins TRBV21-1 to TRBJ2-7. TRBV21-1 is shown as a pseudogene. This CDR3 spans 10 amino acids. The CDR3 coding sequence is TGTGCCCCCATGACCTACGAGCAGTACTTC. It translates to CAPMTYEQYF.

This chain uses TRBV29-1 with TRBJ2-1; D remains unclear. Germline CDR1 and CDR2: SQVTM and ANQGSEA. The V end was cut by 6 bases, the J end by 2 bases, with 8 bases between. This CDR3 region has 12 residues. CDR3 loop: CSVTITYNEQFF. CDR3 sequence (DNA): TGCAGCGTAACTATAACCTACAATGAGCAGTTCTTC.